This T cell receptor beta chain is drawn from a study of blood T cell repertoires in COVID-19. Here immunoSEQ multiplex PCR was the method, and the copy in TCRdb shows in-frame clones only, minus some. The profile shows roughly 97,000 clones, about 89% of them singletons. This clone was observed a few times. Other nucleotide sequences in the sample specify the same CDR3. The CDR3 consists of 13 residues. Germline V gene data show CDR1 as SGHNT and CDR2 as YYREEE (reference sequence). V was clipped by 5 bases and J by 1 base, with 7 bases between them. The sequencing input was peripheral blood. This chain joins TRBV5-4 and TRBJ1-3; TRBD1 might be the D (5 bases). This TCR was sampled from a man aged 45 to 65 with acute or convalescent COVID-19. This CDR3 reads CASSPGSGNTIYF. The DNA of the CDR3 is TGTGCCAGCAGTCCAGGGTCTGGAAACACCATATATTTT.